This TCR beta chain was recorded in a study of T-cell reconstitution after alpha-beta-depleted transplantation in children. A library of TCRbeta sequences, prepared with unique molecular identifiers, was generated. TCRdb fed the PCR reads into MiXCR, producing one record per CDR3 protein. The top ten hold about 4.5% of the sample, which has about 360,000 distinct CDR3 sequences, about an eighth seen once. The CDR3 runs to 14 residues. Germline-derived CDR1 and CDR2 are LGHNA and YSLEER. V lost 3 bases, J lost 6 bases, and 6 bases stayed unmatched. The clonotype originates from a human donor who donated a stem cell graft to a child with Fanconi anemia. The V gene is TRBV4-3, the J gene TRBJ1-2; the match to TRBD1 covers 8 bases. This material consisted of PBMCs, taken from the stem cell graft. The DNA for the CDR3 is TGCGCCAGCAGCCACTCGGACAGGGCGGATGGCTACACCTTC. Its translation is CASSHSDRADGYTF.